This T cell receptor (beta chain) stems from a study of blood T cell repertoires in COVID-19. Study-wide context: COVID-19 samples from acute and convalescent phases originated in the United States, Italy and Spain. The analysed material was cDNA or gDNA that came from T cells, B-cell-depleted T cells, or PBMCs.

Original handling: Nucleated cell counts were estimated from reference gene primer amplification. Repertoires were generated with immunoSEQ multiplex PCR, while TCRdb's copy carries only in-frame clones and drops some. V and J calls and clone size are as listed in that table; D and trimming were resolved from the DNA. The repertoire includes tens of thousands of clones, 70% to 90% of them detected once, and 15% to 20% sits in the top ten. The J segment lost 6 bases and the V segment lost 0 bases, leaving 8 bases of the junction unmatched. CDR1 is LGHDT and CDR2 is YNNKEL in the germline V gene (reference sequence). The CDR3 runs to 16 residues.

The clonotype originates from a woman of 80 years or more with acute or convalescent COVID-19. The material sequenced was peripheral blood. The rearrangement links TRBV3-1 (or the pseudogene TRBV3-2) to TRBJ2-1; TRBD2 agrees at 7 bases. The CDR3 here is CASSQEGGIRGNEQFF. CDR3 in DNA: TGTGCCAGCAGCCAAGAGGGAGGGATACGGGGCAATGAGCAGTTCTTC.